This T cell receptor beta chain was captured in a study of identical twins. A remark on this clonotype: Its matching antigen is unknown.

Carrying unique molecular identifiers, the cDNA also gained a universal primer site through template switching. A single record per CDR3 protein comes from TCRdb applying MiXCR to the 5' RACE reads. The profile covers roughly 1.6 million distinct CDR3 sequences, with around 33% appearing a single time and roughly 0.3% taken by the ten largest. Findings and caveats of the study: Conclusions leaned on cross-sectional statistical analysis and did not track the same donors over time. Some out-of-frame alpha sequences were shared by twins, and these showed excess low generation probability. Insertion counts were lower in abundant cord blood beta clonotypes, a trend that memory repertoires did not show.

CDR1 is SNHLY, CDR2 FYNNEI, per germline. CDR3 size: 13 residues. V dropped 7 bases and J dropped 1 base, with 11 bases sitting between them. The specimen sequenced was cord blood. The TCR originated in a newborn girl in good health. The rearrangement links TRBV2 to TRBJ2-7; TRBD2 might be the D (6 bases). The CDR3 DNA reads as TGTGCCAGCACCCGGGAGAGGTCCTACGAGCAGTACTTC. Encoded protein: CASTRERSYEQYF.